This entry is about one TCR beta chain. The antigen remains undetermined. TCRdb recomputed calls from the PCR reads with MiXCR, one row per CDR3 protein. This repertoire shows roughly 320,000 distinct CDR3 sequences, over 20% found once; its top ten account for approximately 0.85%. This entry comes from a study of molecular identifiers for immune sequencing clone quantification. Overall study context: Replicates involved a five-way split of RNA from around 20,000 or 99,000 naive CD8 cells, with sequencing of four. Notes on the study in general: Barcode collisions between identical TCR molecules could shrink estimates of highly expanded clone sizes.

Using 10%, 30% or 50% RNA, naive CD8 libraries were derived from roughly 20,000 to 1,000,000 sorted cells. Sorting recovered naive CD8 T cells on a CD8+CD4-CCR7+CD45RA+ profile. The sample comprised naive CD8+ T cells from blood, with Jurkat cell RNA spiked in. Indicated subset: FACS-sorted CD8+CD4-CCR7+CD45RA+ naive T cells. The sequence was collected from a human donor in good health. Some libraries in this study had Jurkat cell RNA spiked in.

In DNA form, the CDR3 reads TGTGCCAGCAGTCCCGAGCGGGCTGAGACCCAGTACTTC. Its translation is CASSPERAETQYF. The chain uses TRBV12-3 or TRBV12-4 and TRBJ2-5; maybe TRBD2 (6 bases). This CDR3 region has 13 residues. V dropped 5 bases and J dropped 5 bases, with 12 bases sitting between them.